The 23 T cell receptor beta chains listed next were all sequenced from one sample in a study of PD-1 blockade in classical Hodgkin lymphoma. Clones were read by immunoSEQ multiplex PCR, and TCRdb kept only the in-frame ones, dropping some. This table holds about 86,000 clones, roughly 89% found once. Every single patient, without exception, relapsed after autologous stem cell transplantation, and brentuximab vedotin exposure varied. The sequences come from peripheral blood mononuclear cells (PBMCs), collected before the second cycle of nivolumab. These receptors came from a human donor with classical Hodgkin lymphoma.

The chain carries TRBV20-1 and TRBJ2-5; the match to TRBD2 covers 7 bases. The trim removed 6 bases at V and 10 bases at J, leaving 8 bases unmatched. The CDR3 length is 11 residues. Germline V gene sequence: CDR1 DFQATT, CDR2 SNEGSKA (reference sequence). CDR3 sequence (DNA): TGCAGTGCAAGCGCGGGGGTCGTCCAGTACTTC. It translates to CSASAGVVQYF.

The chain joins TRBV5-8 to TRBJ1-3, with D tentatively TRBD1 (5 bases). The CDR3 is made up of 14 amino acids. In germline, CDR1 is SGHTS, CDR2 YDEGEE. V dropped 4 bases and J dropped 2 bases, with 10 bases sitting between them. The CDR3 here is CASSQMGPGNTIYF. The CDR3 nucleotides are TGTGCCAGCAGCCAAATGGGGCCTGGAAACACCATATATTTT.

The chain employs TRBV7-3 and TRBJ2-7; a possible D gene is TRBD2 (6 bases). Germline CDR1 is SGHTA and CDR2 is FQGTGA. Trimming removed 0 bases at V and 4 bases at J, with 13 bases between. The CDR3 extends over 15 amino acids. The DNA of the CDR3 is TGTGCCAGCAGCTTAACTGGGGCTAGCGAGTACGAGCAGTACTTC. Protein product: CASSLTGASEYEQYF.

The chain employs TRBV18 and TRBJ2-2; 7 bases agree with TRBD1. Germline CDR1 and CDR2: KGHSH and LQKENI. This CDR3 region has 14 residues. V was clipped by 6 bases and J by 1 base; unmatched bases: 2. CDR3 residues: CASSRQGNTGELFF. DNA for the CDR3: TGTGCCAGCTCCCGACAGGGGAACACCGGGGAGCTGTTTTTT.

This clone has just one count. The CDR3 here is CASSQGLGGNTEAFF. The CDR3, as DNA: TGTGCCAGCAGCCAAGGACTGGGAGGGAACACTGAAGCTTTCTTT. This chain connects TRBV4-2 to TRBJ1-1; no definite D call. The germline gives CDR1 LGHNA, CDR2 YNFKEQ. V shed 1 base and J shed 1 base, with 10 bases lying between them. The CDR3 length is 15 residues.

J is TRBJ2-1 and V is TRBV10-2; unclear D gene. The CDR3 covers 15 residues. Germline assignment: CDR1 WSHSY and CDR2 SAAADI. V was shortened by 2 bases and J by 0 bases, with 8 bases between the two germline ends. CDR3 DNA: TGCGCCAGCAGTGAGGGGCGTGACTCCTACAATGAGCAGTTCTTC. Translation: CASSEGRDSYNEQFF.

This clone was seen more than once but under ten times. The chain is built from TRBV7-9 and TRBJ2-3; 7 bases align to TRBD1. The germline V gene encodes CDR1 SEHNR and CDR2 FQNEAQ (reference sequence). This CDR3 contains 13 residues. J gave up 9 bases and V 6 bases, and 9 bases lay outside the gene matches. The CDR3 here is CASRPRDSPTQYF. The CDR3 DNA is TGTGCCAGCAGGCCGAGGGACAGCCCAACGCAGTATTTT.

The chain has TRBV2 and TRBJ2-3; either TRBD1 or TRBD2 may fit D (5 bases each). Germline V gene sequence: CDR1 SNHLY, CDR2 FYNNEI. The CDR3 consists of 14 residues. V was clipped by 6 bases and J by 5 bases, with 15 bases between them. CDR3 amino acids: CASRPSGSVDTQYF. The CDR3 nucleotides are TGTGCCAGCAGACCCTCAGGGAGCGTAGATACGCAGTATTTT.

This chain links TRBV7-2 with TRBJ2-3, with D possibly being TRBD1 (6 bases). Germline V gives CDR1 SGHTA, CDR2 FQGNSA. V was trimmed by 5 bases and J by 12 bases, leaving 18 bases between them. The CDR3 length is 13 residues. The CDR3 here is CASSPGTLPSQYF. DNA of the CDR3: TGTGCCAGCAGCCCCGGGACACTCCCCTCACAGTATTTT.

The chain uses TRBV5-1 and TRBJ2-1, with D possibly matching TRBD2 (6 bases). Deletions cut 6 bases from V and 8 bases from J, with 18 bases between. Germline V gene data show CDR1 as SGHRS and CDR2 as YFSETQ. CDR3 length: 14 amino acids. Written as DNA, the CDR3 is TGCGCCAGCACCTCACAAGGACTAAACCATGAGCAGTTCTTC. This codes for CASTSQGLNHEQFF.

The chain is built from TRBV19 and TRBJ1-6; TRBD1 aligns across 10 bases. The length of the CDR3 is 14 residues. Germline V gene lookup returns CDR1 LNHDA and CDR2 SQIVND (reference sequence). After removal of 7 bases from V and 10 bases from J, the junction contained 7 bases not matched to a gene. The CDR3 region has the DNA TGTGCCAGTAATCTGGGACAGGGGATCTCACCCCTCCACTTT. Its protein product is CASNLGQGISPLHF.

The chain carries TRBV5-6 and TRBJ2-7; D possibly corresponds to TRBD1 (6 bases). The germline V gene encodes CDR1 SGHDT and CDR2 YYEEEE. This CDR3 has 14 amino acids. V lost 5 bases, J lost 2 bases, and 14 bases lay in between. The CDR3 DNA sequence: TGTGCCAGCAGTCCAAGACAGGTCCCCTACGAGCAGTACTTC. Translating it yields CASSPRQVPYEQYF. The full variable domain, completed using reference TRBV5-6 and TRBJ2-7, is DAGVTQSPTHLIKTRGQQVTLRCSPKSGHDTVSWYQQALGQGPQFIFQYYEEEERQRGNFPDRFSGHQFPNYSSELNVNALLLGDSALYLCASSPRQVPYEQYFGPGTRLTVT.

The chain is built from TRBV28 and TRBJ2-4, with 8 bases identical to TRBD1. The CDR3 runs to 12 residues. CDR1 MDHEN and CDR2 SYDVKM come from the germline V gene. After removal of 3 bases from V and 16 bases from J, the junction contained 8 bases not matched to a gene. CDR3 sequence (DNA): TGTGCCAGCAGTTTTTCCACAGGGGGTTCCTACTTC. It encodes CASSFSTGGSYF.

V and J are TRBV19 and TRBJ2-7, with D perhaps TRBD1 (5 bases). Germline V gene sequence: CDR1 LNHDA, CDR2 SQIVND (reference sequence). The CDR3 totals 14 residues. V gave up 3 bases and J gave up 0 bases, with 9 bases separating them. Here the CDR3 DNA reads TGTGCCAGTAGTATGGGGCGTGGCTCCTACGAGCAGTACTTC. Its translation: CASSMGRGSYEQYF.

V usage is TRBV7-3 and J usage is TRBJ2-3; D is uncertain. Germline lookup yields CDR1 SGHTA and CDR2 FQGTGA. The germline V and J ends were trimmed by 4 bases and 4 bases, with 12 bases remaining between them. The CDR3 covers 14 residues. The CDR3 loop reads CASSSSRLSDTQYF. The CDR3 coding sequence is TGTGCCAGCAGCTCCTCCAGGTTATCAGATACGCAGTATTTT.

The chain employs TRBV19 and TRBJ1-3, with D hard to call. Germline V CDR1 and CDR2: LNHDA, SQIVND (reference sequence). Trimming pared 1 base from V and 0 bases from J, leaving 7 bases between. The CDR3 consists of 15 residues. CDR3 in amino acids: CASSIVGVSGNTIYF. The CDR3 nucleotides read TGTGCCAGTAGTATAGTCGGAGTCTCTGGAAACACCATATATTTT.

V gene TRBV27 combines with J gene TRBJ1-1; no definite D call. V lost 5 bases to trimming and J lost 1 base, with 8 bases between them. The germline V gene has CDR1 MNHEY and CDR2 SMNVEV (reference sequence). The length of the CDR3 is 13 residues. The CDR3 region has the DNA TGTGCCAGCAGTCCCTTATCGAACACTGAAGCTTTCTTT. Its translation: CASSPLSNTEAFF.

The gene calls are TRBV28 and TRBJ1-1; TRBD1 agrees at 8 bases. Germline trimming cut 2 bases from V and 4 bases from J; bases unmatched to any gene: 9. CDR1 MDHEN and CDR2 SYDVKM come from the germline V gene. This CDR3 has 16 residues. For the CDR3, the DNA is TGTGCCAGCAGTTTACCCCGGGACAGGAGAAGCACTGAAGCTTTCTTT. Amino acids: CASSLPRDRRSTEAFF.

The V and J genes are TRBV2 and TRBJ2-7; 9 bases map to TRBD2. J gave up 3 bases and V 3 bases, and 6 bases lay outside the gene matches. The CDR3 totals 15 residues. CDR1 and CDR2 (germline): SNHLY, FYNNEI. The CDR3 DNA sequence: TGTGCCAGCAGTGACGAGCGGGAGGACCTCTACGAGCAGTACTTC. It is translated as CASSDEREDLYEQYF.

This clone was counted a few times. In DNA, the CDR3 is TGTGCCAGTAGTCCACGCGGACAGGGTCGCGTTAAACCGAACACTGAAGCTTTCTTT. Protein sequence: CASSPRGQGRVKPNTEAFF. The chain has TRBV19 and TRBJ1-1; 8 bases map to TRBD1. V lost 5 bases to trimming and J lost 1 base; unmatched junction nucleotides: 18. The CDR3 sequence is 19 residues long. Germline CDR1 is LNHDA and CDR2 is SQIVND (reference sequence).

The CDR3: CASSFLGQGDVQYF. The CDR3 DNA reads as TGTGCCAGCAGTTTTCTAGGACAGGGGGATGTGCAGTACTTC. The rearrangement links TRBV28 to TRBJ2-7; 10 nucleotides match TRBD1. The germline V gene has CDR1 MDHEN and CDR2 SYDVKM. Trimming took 3 bases from V and 9 from J; bases not matched to a gene: 8. The CDR3 is 14 amino acids. The variable domain in full, completed from reference TRBV28 and TRBJ2-7, reads DVKVTQSSRYLVKRTGEKVFLECVQDMDHENMFWYRQDPGLGLRLIYFSYDVKMKEKGDIPEGYSVSREKKERFSLILESASTNQTSMYLCASSFLGQGDVQYFGPGTRLTVT.

The chain is built from TRBV5-5 and TRBJ1-5, with D unresolved. Germline V CDR1 and CDR2: SGHKS, YYEKEE (reference sequence). The CDR3 consists of 14 residues. Deletions cut 4 bases from V and 1 base from J, with 9 bases between. The CDR3 region has the DNA TGTGCCAGCAGCCCAGGACTCAGCAATCAGCCCCAGCATTTT. This sequence encodes CASSPGLSNQPQHF.

This chain joins TRBV5-1 and TRBJ2-3, with 9 positions matching TRBD2. The germline V gene has CDR1 SGHRS and CDR2 YFSETQ. The CDR3 is 15 amino acids. Trimming removed 5 bases from V and 0 bases from J; junction bases left unmatched: 4. In nucleotides, the CDR3 is TGCGCCAGCAGGGATAGCGGGGGAAGCACAGATACGCAGTATTTT. This sequence encodes CASRDSGGSTDTQYF.